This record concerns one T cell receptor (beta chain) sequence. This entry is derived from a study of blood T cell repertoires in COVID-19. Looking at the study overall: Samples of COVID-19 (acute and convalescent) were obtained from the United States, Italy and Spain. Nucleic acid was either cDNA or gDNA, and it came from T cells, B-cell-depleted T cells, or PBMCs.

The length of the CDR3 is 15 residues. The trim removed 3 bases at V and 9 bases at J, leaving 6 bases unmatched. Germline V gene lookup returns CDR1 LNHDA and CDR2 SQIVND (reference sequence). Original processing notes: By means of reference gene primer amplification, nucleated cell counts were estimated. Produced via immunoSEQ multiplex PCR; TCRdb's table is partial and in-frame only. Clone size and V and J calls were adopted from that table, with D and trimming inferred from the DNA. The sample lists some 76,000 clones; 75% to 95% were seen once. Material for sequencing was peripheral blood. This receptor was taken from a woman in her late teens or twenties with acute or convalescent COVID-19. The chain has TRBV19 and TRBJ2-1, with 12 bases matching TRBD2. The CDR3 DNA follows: TGTGCCAGTAGTATTCTAGCGGGGGGGCCGGGTGAGCAGTTCTTC. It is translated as CASSILAGGPGEQFF.